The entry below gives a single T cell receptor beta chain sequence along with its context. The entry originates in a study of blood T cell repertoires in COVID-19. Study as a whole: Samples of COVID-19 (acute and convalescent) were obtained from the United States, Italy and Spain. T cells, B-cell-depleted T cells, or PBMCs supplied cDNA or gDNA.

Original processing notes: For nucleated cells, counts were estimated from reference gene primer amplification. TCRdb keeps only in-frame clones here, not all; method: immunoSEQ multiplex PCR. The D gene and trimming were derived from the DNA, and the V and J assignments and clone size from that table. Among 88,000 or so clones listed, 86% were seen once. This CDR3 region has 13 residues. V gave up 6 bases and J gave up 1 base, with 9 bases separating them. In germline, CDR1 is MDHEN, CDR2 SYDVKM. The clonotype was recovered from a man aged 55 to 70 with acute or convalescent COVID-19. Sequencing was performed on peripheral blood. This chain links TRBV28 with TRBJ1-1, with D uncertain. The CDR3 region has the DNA TGTGCCAGCAGCCCCCGTTGGAACACTGAAGCTTTCTTT. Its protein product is CASSPRWNTEAFF.